What follows are 29 T cell receptor beta chains derived from one specimen sequenced in a study of CD8 T cells in Susac syndrome. cDNA came from about 0.51 to 1 ug RNA primed by random hexamers. TCRdb reprocessed the immunoSEQ multiplex PCR reads with MiXCR, giving one entry per CDR3 protein. The sample lists 140,000 or so distinct CDR3 sequences; around 95% were seen once. The specimen was CD4+ T cells from PBMCs. These receptors were collected from a human donor with Susac syndrome.

This rearrangement joins TRBV3-1 to TRBJ1-6; D is uncertain. CDR3 size: 11 residues. V was cut by 6 bases and J by 8 bases, with 5 bases left in between. Germline V gene lookup returns CDR1 LGHDT and CDR2 YNNKEL (reference sequence). This CDR3 reads CASSNHSPLHF. CDR3 bases: TGTGCCAGCAGTAACCATTCACCCCTCCACTTT.

This clonotype was observed a single time. V usage is TRBV2 and J usage is TRBJ2-3, with 7 bases lining up with TRBD1. CDR1 is SNHLY, CDR2 FYNNEI, per germline. V dropped 4 bases and J dropped 8; count of bases not matched to a gene: 3. The CDR3 length is 12 residues. Here the CDR3 reads CASSVNRGTQYF. The CDR3 nucleotides are TGTGCCAGCAGTGTCAACAGGGGTACGCAGTATTTT.

This chain joins TRBV7-9 and TRBJ2-3, with TRBD2 as a possible D gene (7 bases). The CDR3 length is 15 residues. Trimming took 2 bases from V and 6 from J, leaving 15 bases between them. Germline V gives CDR1 SEHNR, CDR2 FQNEAQ (reference sequence). CDR3 loop: CASSLWSGGADTQYF. The CDR3 region has the DNA TGTGCCAGCAGCTTATGGTCGGGGGGCGCGGATACGCAGTATTTT.

The V and J genes are TRBV7-9 and TRBJ2-5; tentatively, D is TRBD2 (6 bases). The CDR3 covers 15 residues. Germline CDR1 reads SEHNR; CDR2 reads FQNEAQ (reference sequence). The V end was cut by 4 bases, the J end by 5 bases, with 17 bases between. CDR3 nucleotides: TGTGCCAGCAGCTGGGGTCAAGGGGCGGGGGAGACCCAGTACTTC. Translated, it gives CASSWGQGAGETQYF.

This sequence joins TRBV4-1 and TRBJ2-6, with 8 nucleotides matching TRBD2. Germline V gives CDR1 MGHRA, CDR2 YSYEKL. The length of the CDR3 is 17 residues. After removal of 0 bases from V and 1 base from J, the junction contained 2 bases not matched to a gene. The chain's CDR3 is CASSQEGGGSGANVLTF. For the CDR3, the DNA is TGCGCCAGCAGCCAAGAGGGCGGGGGGTCTGGGGCCAACGTCCTGACTTTC.

V and J are TRBV7-9 and TRBJ2-1; D is perhaps TRBD2 (6 bases). The CDR3 has 13 amino acids. Trimming left V 2 bases short and J 9 bases short, with 11 bases between. Looked up from germline, CDR1 is SEHNR and CDR2 is FQNEAQ (reference sequence). The CDR3, as DNA: TGTGCCAGCAGCTTAACGGGGGTTGGTGAGCAGTTCTTC. Encoded protein: CASSLTGVGEQFF.

The rearrangement joins TRBV3-1 to TRBJ1-1; D is ambiguous. CDR3 size: 15 residues. Looked up from germline, CDR1 is LGHDT and CDR2 is YNNKEL (reference sequence). Trimming removed 0 bases from V and 2 bases from J, with 10 bases in between. CDR3 bases: TGTGCCAGCAGCCAAGATCCGGCGTCTAACACTGAAGCTTTCTTT. Translating it yields CASSQDPASNTEAFF.

The chain links TRBV20-1 to TRBJ1-2; weak D call: TRBD1 (6 bases). Germline V gene lookup returns CDR1 DFQATT and CDR2 SNEGSKA (reference sequence). The germline V and J ends were trimmed by 0 bases and 0 bases, with 14 bases remaining between them. This CDR3 spans 16 amino acids. This chain's CDR3 is CSARERNRASNYGYTF. The CDR3 DNA reads as TGCAGTGCTAGAGAGCGAAACAGGGCTTCTAACTATGGCTACACCTTC.

V gene TRBV5-1 combines with J gene TRBJ2-6; unclear D gene. V gave up 4 bases and J gave up 2 bases, with 13 bases separating them. The CDR3 extends over 16 amino acids. Germline lookup yields CDR1 SGHRS and CDR2 YFSETQ. The CDR3 is CASSPDVGAGANVLTF. As DNA, the CDR3 is TGCGCCAGCAGCCCGGACGTCGGAGCTGGGGCCAACGTCCTGACTTTC. Full variable domain (remainder filled in from reference TRBV5-1 and TRBJ2-6): KAGVTQTPRYLIKTRGQQVTLSCSPISGHRSVSWYQQTPGQGLQFLFEYFSETQRNKGNFPGRFSGRQFSNSRSEMNVSTLELGDSALYLCASSPDVGAGANVLTFGAGSRLTVL.

This sequence joins TRBV19 and TRBJ2-6; no clear D. The CDR3 spans 14 residues. The V end lost 8 bases, the J end lost 1 base, and 9 bases lay between the germline ends. Germline V lookup: CDR1 LNHDA, CDR2 SQIVND (reference sequence). The CDR3 region is CASSPLSGANVLTF. CDR3 nucleotide sequence: TGTGCCAGTTCTCCCCTATCTGGGGCCAACGTCCTGACTTTC.

The chain uses TRBV15 and TRBJ2-5, with a tentative D call TRBD2 (6 bases). With 3 bases removed from V and 2 bases from J, the gap between germline ends came to 13 bases. This CDR3 has 15 amino acids. Germline values: CDR1 LNHNV, CDR2 YYDKDF (reference sequence). The CDR3 reads CATSSLFGGQETQYF. The CDR3 DNA sequence: TGTGCCACCAGCAGTCTTTTCGGGGGTCAAGAGACCCAGTACTTC.

This chain links TRBV15 with TRBJ1-2, with a possible D match to TRBD1 (5 bases). This CDR3 is 16 amino acids long. Trimming removed 1 base from V and 4 bases from J, with 16 bases in between. Germline lookup yields CDR1 LNHNV and CDR2 YYDKDF (reference sequence). The CDR3 sequence: CATSRGLTGRSYGYTF. The CDR3 DNA reads TGTGCCACCAGCAGAGGCCTCACGGGACGGAGCTATGGCTACACCTTC. Variable domain in full (rest from reference TRBV15 and TRBJ1-2): DAMVIQNPRYQVTQFGKPVTLSCSQTLNHNVMYWYQQKSSQAPKLLFHYYDKDFNNEADTPDNFQSRRPNTSFCFLDIRSPGLGDTAMYLCATSRGLTGRSYGYTFGSGTRLTVV.

V gene TRBV15 combines with J gene TRBJ1-5, with a tentative D call TRBD1 (6 bases). V lost 5 bases to trimming and J lost 2 bases, with 16 bases between them. Germline values: CDR1 LNHNV, CDR2 YYDKDF (reference sequence). The CDR3 covers 16 residues. DNA of the CDR3: TGTGCCACCAGCCAATCGTTGACAGGCCGCAATCAGCCCCAGCATTTT. It specifies CATSQSLTGRNQPQHF.

The chain recombines TRBV12-3 or TRBV12-4 with TRBJ1-5, with 9 bases lining up with TRBD1. The trim removed 3 bases at V and 6 bases at J, leaving 6 bases unmatched. The CDR3 has 15 residues. The CDR3 here is CASSLYRDRAQPQHF. The DNA of the CDR3 is TGTGCCAGCAGTTTGTATCGGGACAGGGCTCAGCCCCAGCATTTT.

The chain carries TRBV20-1 and TRBJ1-1; maybe TRBD1 (5 bases). The V and J ends lost 6 bases and 3 bases respectively, with 20 bases between them. The CDR3 has 15 residues. Germline-derived CDR1 and CDR2 are DFQATT and SNEGSKA (reference sequence). CDR3 protein: CSAASGGFSDTEAFF. The CDR3 coding sequence is TGCAGTGCCGCGAGTGGGGGGTTTTCGGACACTGAAGCTTTCTTT.

The chain joins TRBV27 to TRBJ2-7; 7 bases match TRBD2. Per germline, CDR1 MNHEY and CDR2 SMNVEV (reference sequence). This CDR3 is 14 amino acids long. The J segment lost 0 bases and the V segment lost 5 bases, leaving 4 bases of the junction unmatched. The CDR3 loop reads CASSTSGDSYEQYF. The CDR3 region has the DNA TGTGCCAGCAGTACCAGCGGGGACTCCTACGAGCAGTACTTC.

The chain joins TRBV15 to TRBJ1-2; TRBD1 might be the D (5 bases). Trimming stripped 1 base from V and 0 bases from J, with 12 bases between. The germline gives CDR1 LNHNV, CDR2 YYDKDF (reference sequence). The CDR3 runs to 16 residues. CDR3 region: CATSRGSWGSNYGYTF. CDR3 in DNA: TGTGCCACCAGCAGAGGCAGCTGGGGCTCTAACTATGGCTACACCTTC. The full variable domain, in which reference TRBV15 and TRBJ1-2 provide the parts outside the CDR3, is DAMVIQNPRYQVTQFGKPVTLSCSQTLNHNVMYWYQQKSSQAPKLLFHYYDKDFNNEADTPDNFQSRRPNTSFCFLDIRSPGLGDTAMYLCATSRGSWGSNYGYTFGSGTRLTVV.

This chain links TRBV20-1 with TRBJ2-4, with TRBD1 as a possible D gene (6 bases). Per germline, CDR1 DFQATT and CDR2 SNEGSKA (reference sequence). Trimming stripped 4 bases from V and 7 bases from J, with 20 bases between. CDR3 size: 15 residues. The CDR3 loop reads CSATKPTGRPNIQYF. In DNA, the CDR3 is TGCAGTGCTACAAAGCCTACAGGGCGCCCGAACATTCAGTACTTC.

The chain joins TRBV29-1 to TRBJ1-3; D gene ambiguous. The V and J ends lost 6 bases and 0 bases respectively, with 12 bases between them. CDR1 is SQVTM, CDR2 ANQGSEA, per germline. The CDR3 sequence is 14 residues long. This CDR3 is CSVEDVLSGNTIYF. The CDR3, as DNA: TGCAGCGTAGAGGACGTACTCTCTGGAAACACCATATATTTT.

V is TRBV28 and J is TRBJ2-7, with TRBD1 identical over 9 bases. The germline V gene encodes CDR1 MDHEN and CDR2 SYDVKM. The trim removed 4 bases at V and 2 bases at J, leaving 6 bases unmatched. This CDR3 has 15 amino acids. The CDR3 DNA sequence: TGTGCCAGCAGTTCCGCCGGGACAGGGACCTACGAGCAGTACTTC. It encodes CASSSAGTGTYEQYF.

The rearrangement uses TRBV28 and TRBJ2-7; D is unresolved. Germline V gene sequence: CDR1 MDHEN, CDR2 SYDVKM. The CDR3 is 11 amino acids. Trimming left V 3 bases short and J 5 bases short, with 5 bases between. In DNA, the CDR3 is TGTGCCAGCAGTTTTCGGGACGAGCAGTACTTC. It translates to CASSFRDEQYF. The variable domain in full, completed from reference TRBV28 and TRBJ2-7, reads DVKVTQSSRYLVKRTGEKVFLECVQDMDHENMFWYRQDPGLGLRLIYFSYDVKMKEKGDIPEGYSVSREKKERFSLILESASTNQTSMYLCASSFRDEQYFGPGTRLTVT.

V and J are TRBV12-5 and TRBJ1-5; 9 bases are a match to TRBD1. This CDR3 is 16 amino acids long. Per germline, CDR1 LGHNT and CDR2 FRNRAP. V was clipped by 0 bases and J by 5 bases; unmatched bases: 5. The chain's CDR3 is CASGLVVGQGDQPQHF. The DNA of the CDR3 is TGTGCTAGTGGTTTGGTTGTGGGACAGGGCGATCAGCCCCAGCATTTT.

This chain joins TRBV10-3 and TRBJ2-7; 7 bases are shared with TRBD1. The length of the CDR3 is 13 residues. The V segment lost 4 bases and the J segment 5 bases; nucleotides outside the gene matches: 5. Germline lookup yields CDR1 ENHRY and CDR2 SYGVKD. CDR3 protein: CAISVVTGDEQYF. CDR3 bases: TGTGCCATCAGTGTTGTCACAGGGGACGAGCAGTACTTC.

The chain combines TRBV20-1 with TRBJ1-1; the D is unclear. The germline V gene encodes CDR1 DFQATT and CDR2 SNEGSKA (reference sequence). The CDR3 is 12 amino acids. Trimming pared 6 bases from V and 0 bases from J, leaving 8 bases between. CDR3 sequence reads: CSAIKMNTEAFF. CDR3 coding DNA: TGCAGTGCCATAAAGATGAACACTGAAGCTTTCTTT.

The rearrangement links TRBV29-1 to TRBJ1-2; TRBD1 agrees at 12 bases. The CDR3 is 15 amino acids. Trimming removed 4 bases from V and 4 bases from J; junction bases left unmatched: 7. CDR1 is SQVTM and CDR2 is ANQGSEA in the germline V gene. DNA for the CDR3: TGCAGCGTTGTAGGGGACAGGGGGCGAGGCTATGGCTACACCTTC. It translates to CSVVGDRGRGYGYTF.

The gene calls are TRBV28 and TRBJ2-2; no clear D gene. The V end was cut by 0 bases, the J end by 0 bases, with 11 bases between. The CDR3 length is 17 residues. Germline CDR1 reads MDHEN; CDR2 reads SYDVKM. The CDR3 here is CASSLWGRQTNTGELFF. DNA of the CDR3: TGTGCCAGCAGTTTATGGGGCCGGCAGACGAACACCGGGGAGCTGTTTTTT.

The chain is built from TRBV5-6 and TRBJ1-5, with unresolved D. Germline loops: CDR1 SGHDT, CDR2 YYEEEE. V was shortened by 2 bases and J by 4 bases, with 10 bases between the two germline ends. The CDR3 is 14 residues long. Here the CDR3 reads CASSFGQENQPQHF. CDR3 coding DNA: TGTGCCAGCAGCTTCGGGCAAGAAAATCAGCCCCAGCATTTT.

The gene calls are TRBV14 and TRBJ2-1; the D is unclear. Germline loops: CDR1 SGHDN, CDR2 FVKESK. This CDR3 region has 15 residues. V was clipped by 0 bases and J by 6 bases, with 12 bases between them. This chain's CDR3 is CASSQERVGANEQFF. The CDR3 bases are TGTGCCAGCAGCCAAGAGCGAGTGGGCGCCAATGAGCAGTTCTTC.

This rearrangement joins TRBV20-1 to TRBJ2-2, with unresolved D. CDR3 length equals 15 residues. Germline CDR1 reads DFQATT; CDR2 reads SNEGSKA (reference sequence). The V gene lost 3 bases and the J gene lost 7 bases, with 18 bases spanning the gap. The CDR3 region is CSASEADTRSGELFF. As DNA, the CDR3 is TGCAGTGCTAGTGAGGCTGACACACGCAGCGGGGAGCTGTTTTTT.